Listed below are T cell receptor beta chains from one sample, sequenced in a study of T cell responses to AZD1222 COVID-19 vaccine. The table came from immunoSEQ multiplex PCR; TCRdb's copy has only in-frame clones and leaves some out. The sample records roughly 140,000 clones, 90% to 95% being singletons. This material consisted of peripheral blood, taken on day 0 of AZD1222 vaccination. The receptors stem from an adult in good health. Both conserved end residues are part of each CDR3. The D gene is left open where the match is weak. A row's size may be missing; if present it is once, few, many or a size class.

size,J,D,V,CDR3,DNA
-,TRBJ2-7,-,TRBV7-2,CASSLASGPYEQYF,TGTGCCAGCAGCTTAGCAAGCGGGCCTTACGAGCAGTACTTC
-,TRBJ1-6,-,TRBV5-6,CASSDRTDSPLHF,TGTGCCAGCAGCGACAGGACGGATTCACCCCTCCACTTT
-,TRBJ1-1,-,TRBV7-9,CASSSRGGRGAEAFF,TGTGCCAGCAGCTCCCGAGGGGGGCGCGGGGCTGAAGCTTTCTTT
-,TRBJ1-1,TRBD1,TRBV3-1/TRBV3-2,CASSQTGVSTEAFF,TGTGCCAGCAGCCAAACAGGGGTTAGCACTGAAGCTTTCTTT
few,TRBJ2-1,-,TRBV20-1,CSANPLNEQFF,TGCAGTGCTAACCCTCTCAATGAGCAGTTCTTC
-,TRBJ1-5,-,TRBV3-1/TRBV3-2,CASSPTNYNQPQHF,TGTGCCAGCAGCCCTACCAATTACAATCAGCCCCAGCATTTT
-,TRBJ2-5,-,TRBV28,CASIQSTGETQYF,TGTGCCAGCATCCAAAGTACAGGAGAGACCCAGTACTTC
-,TRBJ2-1,-,TRBV12-3/TRBV12-4,CASCRVNEQFF,TGTGCCAGCTGTAGGGTCAATGAGCAGTTCTTC
-,TRBJ2-7,-,TRBV3-1/TRBV3-2,CASSQVVNSMGEQYF,TGTGCCAGCAGCCAAGTCGTGAACAGTATGGGAGAGCAGTACTTC
-,TRBJ1-5,TRBD1,TRBV28,CASSFLDREGQPQHF,TGTGCCAGCAGTTTTCTAGACAGGGAGGGTCAGCCCCAGCATTTT